These 11 T cell receptor beta chains came from one sample sequenced in a study of blood T cells in healthy people across ages. A sample-barcoded 5' primer and a J-beta primer mix were used in a second PCR of about 7 to 12 cycles. TCRdb used MiXCR to reprocess the 5' RACE reads, holding one entry per CDR3 protein. Of around 650,000 distinct CDR3 sequences listed, 40% to 45% are singletons. Sequencing used blood. All receptors come from a man aged 80 or over in good health.

The chain joins TRBV7-8 to TRBJ2-7, with TRBD2 identical over 7 bases. This CDR3 spans 15 amino acids. The V gene's germline CDR1 is SGHVS and CDR2 FQNEAQ. V shed 5 bases, J shed 1 base, and the junction held 8 bases outside the gene matches. The CDR3 reads CASSPGTKLSYEQYF. In nucleotides, the CDR3 is TGTGCCAGCAGCCCCGGGACTAAGTTGTCCTACGAGCAGTACTTC.

This clonotype showed up just once. The rearrangement links TRBV27 to TRBJ2-1; 8 bases are shared with TRBD2. The junction had 10 bases not matched to a gene; V was cut back by 3 bases and J by 9 bases. Germline V lookup: CDR1 MNHEY, CDR2 SMNVEV (reference sequence). The CDR3 sequence is 15 residues long. The CDR3 DNA follows: TGTGCCAGCAGTTTCTCGAGACTAGCGTCGGGTGAGCAGTTCTTC. This sequence encodes CASSFSRLASGEQFF.

This clonotype was recorded a few times. This rearrangement joins TRBV5-1 to TRBJ2-1; 8 nucleotides match TRBD2. CDR1 is SGHRS, CDR2 YFSETQ, per germline. The trim removed 2 bases at V and 4 bases at J, leaving 5 bases unmatched. The CDR3 runs 15 residues. CDR3 DNA: TGCGCCAGCAGCTTTCCGGGGGGGCGTTACAATGAGCAGTTCTTC. This gives the protein CASSFPGGRYNEQFF.

Worth noting for this clonotype: A junction boundary mismatches the germline segment, possibly from a read error. This chain connects TRBV12-3 or TRBV12-4 to TRBJ1-2; maybe TRBD1 (6 bases). The CDR3 has 15 residues. Written as DNA, the CDR3 is TGTGTCAGCAGTTTGATGGGGGCCGCTAACTATGGCTACACCTTC. Its translation is CVSSLMGAANYGYTF.

The chain joins TRBV25-1 to TRBJ2-5; a possible D gene is TRBD1 (5 bases). This CDR3 region has 14 residues. V was pared by 6 bases and J by 1 base, with 12 bases between. Germline V lookup: CDR1 MGHDK, CDR2 SYGVNS. The CDR3 loop reads CASRTGIGQETQYF. The DNA for the CDR3 is TGTGCCAGCAGAACAGGTATAGGCCAAGAGACCCAGTACTTC.

The chain joins TRBV29-1 to TRBJ2-5, with 10 bases fitting TRBD2. The germline gives CDR1 SQVTM, CDR2 ANQGSEA. CDR3 length: 14 residues. The J segment lost 3 bases and the V segment lost 4 bases, leaving 5 bases of the junction unmatched. The CDR3 nucleotides read TGCAGCGTTGGTCAACTAGCGGGGAAAGAGACCCAGTACTTC. Translated, it gives CSVGQLAGKETQYF.

The chain is built from TRBV20-1 and TRBJ2-5; D is unclear. Trimming took 8 bases from V and 2 from J, leaving 18 bases between them. Germline CDR1 is DFQATT and CDR2 is SNEGSKA (reference sequence). This CDR3 is built from 14 residues. The CDR3 nucleotides read TGCAGTTTCTCCCGCCCAGGAGAGCAAGAGACCCAGTACTTC. Amino acid sequence: CSFSRPGEQETQYF.

The genes are TRBV4-3 and TRBJ2-4; TRBD1 matches 8 bases. With the DNA end fitting TRBJ2-7 better, the J assignment may be wrong. Germline assignment: CDR1 LGHNA and CDR2 YSLEER. This CDR3 region has 18 residues. DNA of the CDR3: TGCGCCAGCAGCCAAGAAGGTAGGGGAGGACAGGGTCCCCACGAGCAGTACTTC. It specifies CASSQEGRGGQGPHEQYF.

The chain has TRBV24-1 and TRBJ2-1, with 13 bases lining up with TRBD2. The germline V gene has CDR1 KGHDR and CDR2 SFDVKD. The trim removed 4 bases at V and 4 bases at J, leaving 9 bases unmatched. The CDR3 has 18 amino acids. CDR3 in amino acids: CATSDPKGTSGVYNEQFF. CDR3 bases: TGTGCCACCAGTGACCCGAAGGGGACTAGCGGGGTTTACAATGAGCAGTTCTTC.

The chain couples TRBV9 to TRBJ2-1; 9 nucleotides line up with TRBD1. There are 16 residues in the CDR3. The germline CDR1 and CDR2 sequences are SGDLS and YYNGEE. V shed 6 bases, J shed 0 bases, and the junction held 7 bases outside the gene matches. The CDR3 sequence: CASTGGQGSSYNEQFF. The CDR3 DNA sequence: TGTGCCAGCACGGGAGGACAGGGGAGCTCCTACAATGAGCAGTTCTTC.

This clonotype showed up just a few times. The rearrangement links TRBV3-1 to TRBJ2-5; no clear D gene. Germline CDR1 and CDR2: LGHDT and YNNKEL (reference sequence). V was shortened by 0 bases and J by 13 bases, with 27 bases between the two germline ends. CDR3 length: 17 residues. The CDR3 spells CASSQDLRAIGNRNSYF. CDR3 DNA sequence: TGTGCCAGCAGCCAAGATCTCCGCGCCATAGGCAACAGAAACTCGTACTTC.